The clone carrying this T cell receptor beta chain was seen a few times. Its antigen is currently unknown. This entry is derived from a study of T-cell reconstitution after alpha-beta-depleted transplantation in children. CDR3 length: 16 residues. Germline trimming cut 6 bases from V and 7 bases from J; bases unmatched to any gene: 15. Per the germline V gene, CDR1 is MDHEN and CDR2 is SYDVKM. Study-wide results and limits: T-cell counts and diversity at one year post-transplant came mainly from newly produced T cells. It was surviving recipient T cells and thymic progenitors that gave some patients high TCRbeta diversity at day 60. There were reportedly several hundred expanded graft clones from which alpha-beta T cells came about two months after transplant.

As it was prepared, the TCRbeta library received unique molecular identifiers. From the PCR reads, TCRdb called clonotypes with MiXCR, one entry per CDR3 protein. The sample lists 450,000 to 600,000 distinct CDR3 sequences, 10% to 15% occurring once. This specimen was PBMCs, mostly from graft donor cells, taken 360 days after TCRalphabeta/CD19-depleted stem cell transplant. The sequence was obtained from a male patient younger than 18 who had a stem cell transplant for acute myeloid leukemia, so the T cells may come from the graft donor. The gene calls are TRBV28 and TRBJ2-7, with 10 positions matching TRBD1. CDR3 nucleotide sequence: TGTGCCAGCAGGCGGGCCGGGACAGGGGACCTCAGGGAGCAGTACTTC. Translation gives CASRRAGTGDLREQYF. The complete variable domain, with remaining parts taken from reference TRBV28 and TRBJ2-7, reads DVKVTQSSRYLVKRTGEKVFLECVQDMDHENMFWYRQDPGLGLRLIYFSYDVKMKEKGDIPEGYSVSREKKERFSLILESASTNQTSMYLCASRRAGTGDLREQYFGPGTRLTVT.